One sample yielded the 26 T cell receptor beta chains listed below, sequenced in a study of shared T cell receptors in the human thymus. The assay was immunoSEQ multiplex PCR, and TCRdb's table has in-frame clones only and misses some. Of hundreds of thousands of clones in the sample, 70% to 90% are singletons; the top ten hold over 0.008%. Another study also made use of these data, one on human thymus T cells.

The sequenced material came from thymocytes. The receptors shown here come from a boy less than two years old with a congenital heart defect.

This clone has only one observation. The chain joins TRBV7-9 to TRBJ2-3, with D possibly being TRBD2 (5 bases). The CDR3 is 13 amino acids. CDR1 and CDR2 from the germline V gene are SEHNR and FQNEAQ (reference sequence). The germline V and J ends were trimmed by 3 bases and 9 bases, with 13 bases remaining between them. The CDR3 bases are TGTGCCAGCAGCTTCGGGGTGAAGGGCACGCAGTATTTT. Protein: CASSFGVKGTQYF.

This chain connects TRBV30 to TRBJ2-1, with 12 nucleotides matching TRBD2. Germline V gives CDR1 GTSNPN, CDR2 SVGIG (reference sequence). The CDR3 runs 18 residues. V trimming: 4 bases; J trimming: 0 bases; junction bases outside the gene matches: 10. CDR3 region: CAWKLASGRAVSYNEQFF. In DNA, the CDR3 is TGTGCCTGGAAGCTTGCTAGCGGGAGGGCCGTCTCCTACAATGAGCAGTTCTTC.

The CDR3 region has the DNA TGTGCCAGTAGTATGGAAGGGGCAGGAAGCAATGAGCAGTTCTTC. Its protein product is CASSMEGAGSNEQFF. This sequence joins TRBV19 and TRBJ2-1; D is possibly TRBD1 (5 bases). Germline CDR1 reads LNHDA; CDR2 reads SQIVND (reference sequence). The CDR3 is made up of 15 amino acids. V was clipped by 3 bases and J by 6 bases, with 15 bases between them.

The V and J genes are TRBV18 and TRBJ2-7; 8 nucleotides agree with TRBD2. The CDR3 contains 16 residues. Trimming removed 3 bases from V and 3 bases from J; junction bases left unmatched: 10. Looked up from germline, CDR1 is KGHSH and CDR2 is LQKENI. The CDR3 DNA is TGTGCCAGCTCACCTACCGGCCCAGCGGGGGACTACGAGCAGTACTTC. This translates into CASSPTGPAGDYEQYF. Based on the CDR3 plus reference TRBV18 and TRBJ2-7, the full variable domain is NAGVMQNPRHLVRRRGQEARLRCSPMKGHSHVYWYRQLPEEGLKFMVYLQKENIIDESGMPKERFSAEFPKEGPSILRIQQVVRGDSAAYFCASSPTGPAGDYEQYFGPGTRLTVT.

This clone was recorded once. The rearrangement links TRBV19 to TRBJ2-1, with 8 bases matching TRBD2. Germline lookup yields CDR1 LNHDA and CDR2 SQIVND (reference sequence). CDR3 length equals 17 residues. Trimming cost V 5 bases and J 8 bases; bases outside gene matches: 17. The CDR3 region is CASSPRLLAERRDEQFF. The DNA for the CDR3 is TGTGCCAGTAGTCCGCGCTTACTAGCGGAGAGGAGGGATGAGCAGTTCTTC.

The chain links TRBV19 to TRBJ2-7; weak D call: TRBD2 (5 bases). The CDR3 runs to 13 residues. V lost 3 bases, J lost 5 bases, and 11 bases lay in between. Germline-derived CDR1 and CDR2 are LNHDA and SQIVND (reference sequence). The CDR3 DNA sequence: TGTGCCAGTAGTATGAGGGCCGGGAACGAGCAGTACTTC. Translated, it gives CASSMRAGNEQYF.

CDR3 sequence reads: CASSPRGLNTEAFF. CDR3 DNA sequence: TGTGCCAGCAGCCCCCGGGGATTGAACACTGAAGCTTTCTTT. The genes are TRBV14 and TRBJ1-1; D gene ambiguous. CDR3 size: 14 residues. V dropped 4 bases and J dropped 0 bases, with 9 bases sitting between them. Per germline, CDR1 SGHDN and CDR2 FVKESK.

V usage is TRBV4-1 and J usage is TRBJ2-7, with a possible D match to TRBD1 (6 bases). Trimming removed 3 bases from V and 3 bases from J, with 15 bases in between. This CDR3 is 15 amino acids long. CDR1 is MGHRA and CDR2 is YSYEKL in the germline V gene. CDR3 sequence (DNA): TGCGCCAGCAGCCAGGCGGACAGTCCCAGCTACGAGCAGTACTTC. Protein: CASSQADSPSYEQYF.

This chain connects TRBV14 to TRBJ2-7; 7 bases align to TRBD2. The junction had 3 bases not matched to a gene; V was cut back by 1 base and J by 0 bases. CDR1 and CDR2 from the germline V gene are SGHDN and FVKESK. The CDR3 length is 15 residues. The CDR3 DNA follows: TGTGCCAGCAGCCAAGGGGGGGGAAGCTCCTACGAGCAGTACTTC. Translation: CASSQGGGSSYEQYF.

V and J are TRBV27 and TRBJ2-3; TRBD2 matches 10 bases. V lost 4 bases and J lost 5; bases outside the gene matches: 9. The length of the CDR3 is 16 residues. The germline V gene encodes CDR1 MNHEY and CDR2 SMNVEV (reference sequence). Here the CDR3 DNA reads TGTGCCAGCAGTTCCTCAGCGGGAGGGGGGGGAGATACGCAGTATTTT. It translates to CASSSSAGGGGDTQYF.

This clone was found a few times. The chain employs TRBV29-1 and TRBJ1-2; D possibly corresponds to TRBD1 (6 bases). The CDR3 covers 15 residues. The germline gives CDR1 SQVTM, CDR2 ANQGSEA. V gave up 3 bases and J gave up 1 base, with 15 bases separating them. The CDR3 is CSVEGQGPFNYGYTF. CDR3 nucleotide sequence: TGCAGCGTTGAGGGGCAGGGGCCCTTTAACTATGGCTACACCTTC.

J is TRBJ2-7 and V is TRBV27; D not resolved. There are 16 residues in the CDR3. V gave up 1 base and J gave up 0 bases, with 13 bases separating them. Germline CDR1 is MNHEY and CDR2 is SMNVEV (reference sequence). In nucleotides, the CDR3 is TGTGCCAGCAGTTTATTCTTCGCTATCCTCTCCTACGAGCAGTACTTC. Translation: CASSLFFAILSYEQYF.

CDR3 in DNA: TGTGCCAGTCGACAGGGACCCTATGGCTACACCTTC. The encoded protein is CASRQGPYGYTF. The chain is built from TRBV19 and TRBJ1-2, with 7 bases aligning to TRBD1. The CDR3 extends over 12 amino acids. Trimming took 8 bases from V and 4 from J; bases not matched to a gene: 4. Germline V gene lookup returns CDR1 LNHDA and CDR2 SQIVND (reference sequence).

The V call is TRBV19, the J call TRBJ2-5; tentative D call: TRBD1 (5 bases). V lost 7 bases to trimming and J lost 5 bases, with 11 bases between them. Germline loops: CDR1 LNHDA, CDR2 SQIVND (reference sequence). This CDR3 is built from 12 residues. In DNA form, the CDR3 reads TGTGCCAGTAACATGGCAGGGGAGACCCAGTACTTC. It translates to CASNMAGETQYF.

The chain is built from TRBV4-3 and TRBJ2-4; D gene uncertain. Germline CDR1 reads LGHNA; CDR2 reads YSLEER. This CDR3 has 17 residues. V was shortened by 0 bases and J by 8 bases, with 20 bases between the two germline ends. CDR3 loop: CASSQDRLRYPSDIQYF. CDR3 in DNA: TGCGCCAGCAGCCAAGATCGACTTCGCTATCCCTCGGACATTCAGTACTTC.

The rearrangement uses TRBV5-1 and TRBJ2-2; 7 bases map to TRBD2. CDR3 size: 15 residues. CDR1 and CDR2 (germline): SGHRS, YFSETQ. Germline trimming cut 5 bases from V and 3 bases from J; bases unmatched to any gene: 7. Here the CDR3 DNA reads TGCGCCAGCAGTTGGGGACTAAACGACACCGGGGAGCTGTTTTTT. This translates into CASSWGLNDTGELFF.

The chain combines TRBV4-2 with TRBJ2-3; D is perhaps TRBD2 (5 bases). V lost 3 bases and J lost 1, with 17 bases in between. The CDR3 totals 17 residues. Germline V lookup: CDR1 LGHNA, CDR2 YNFKEQ. As DNA, the CDR3 is TGTGCCAGCAGCCAGGGCTCAGAGGAGGAGCGCACAGATACGCAGTATTTT. This sequence encodes CASSQGSEEERTDTQYF.

The rearrangement uses TRBV27 and TRBJ2-4; 7 bases align to TRBD2. J was trimmed by 3 bases and V by 5 bases; bases with no gene match: 1. The CDR3 consists of 13 residues. The V gene's germline CDR1 is MNHEY and CDR2 SMNVEV (reference sequence). The CDR3 region is CASSGLDKNIQYF. The CDR3 bases are TGTGCCAGCAGTGGACTAGACAAAAACATTCAGTACTTC.

In nucleotides, the CDR3 is TGTGCCAGCAGTGAAGCGGGGGCTTTCACTGAAGCTTTCTTT. This gives the protein CASSEAGAFTEAFF. The J gene is TRBJ1-1, the V gene TRBV6-1; possible D gene TRBD1, 6 bases. Per the germline V gene, CDR1 is MNHNS and CDR2 is SASEGT. This CDR3 comprises 14 residues. Trimming left V 0 bases short and J 4 bases short, with 9 bases between.

The chain couples TRBV30 to TRBJ2-1, with D possibly TRBD1 on 7 matching bases. Germline V gene data show CDR1 as GTSNPN and CDR2 as SVGIG (reference sequence). The CDR3 contains 18 residues. The V and J ends lost 5 bases and 8 bases respectively, with 31 bases between them. The CDR3 sequence is CAWRGCRGAMEICDEQFF. CDR3 bases: TGTGCCTGGCGTGGATGCAGGGGGGCTATGGAAATTTGCGATGAGCAGTTCTTC.

This chain joins TRBV27 and TRBJ2-7, with 8 bases identical to TRBD2. The CDR3 extends over 15 amino acids. The V segment lost 5 bases and the J segment 4 bases; nucleotides outside the gene matches: 10. CDR1 is MNHEY, CDR2 SMNVEV, per germline (reference sequence). DNA of the CDR3: TGTGCCAGCAGTCCCGGACTAGCTCGGGGGTACGAGCAGTACTTC. This codes for CASSPGLARGYEQYF.

V is TRBV29-1 and J is TRBJ1-3; D remains unclear. The V gene's germline CDR1 is SQVTM and CDR2 ANQGSEA. The CDR3 runs to 15 residues. V lost 0 bases and J lost 0, with 9 bases in between. CDR3 sequence reads: CSVEEGGGSGNTIYF. CDR3 DNA: TGCAGCGTTGAAGAAGGAGGTGGCTCTGGAAACACCATATATTTT. The entire variable domain, with the rest obtained from reference TRBV29-1 and TRBJ1-3, is as follows: SAVISQKPSRDICQRGTSLTIQCQVDSQVTMMFWYRQQPGQSLTLIATANQGSEATYESGFVIDKFPISRPNLTFSTLTVSNMSPEDSSIYLCSVEEGGGSGNTIYFGEGSWLTVV.

V and J are TRBV27 and TRBJ1-2; 8 bases line up with TRBD1. Trimming at V came to 5 bases and at J to 2 bases, leaving 10 bases not matched to a gene. The CDR3 totals 16 residues. Per the germline V gene, CDR1 is MNHEY and CDR2 is SMNVEV (reference sequence). CDR3: CASSPTGETENYGYTF. In DNA form, the CDR3 reads TGTGCCAGCAGTCCGACAGGGGAAACGGAAAACTATGGCTACACCTTC.

CDR3: CASSLRAGLETQYF. In DNA form, the CDR3 reads TGCGCCAGCAGCCTCCGAGCGGGATTAGAGACCCAGTACTTC. V is TRBV4-3 and J is TRBJ2-5, with 7 bases that match TRBD2. The CDR3 has 14 amino acids. Trimming removed 4 bases from V and 4 bases from J; junction bases left unmatched: 6. Germline-derived CDR1 and CDR2 are LGHNA and YSLEER.

The chain has TRBV11-2 and TRBJ2-7; D is ambiguous. The CDR3 totals 14 residues. Germline CDR1 SGHAT, CDR2 FQNNGV. V lost 1 base to trimming and J lost 2 bases, with 9 bases between them. The CDR3 region has the DNA TGTGCCAGCAGCTTAGGGTCCCCTACCTACGAGCAGTACTTC. Amino acid sequence: CASSLGSPTYEQYF.

In its sample, this clone was seen a few times. The V and J genes are TRBV4-3 and TRBJ2-2; TRBD1 matches at 9 bases. This CDR3 contains 15 residues. Per germline, CDR1 LGHNA and CDR2 YSLEER. Unmatched junction bases numbered 5, after V lost 4 bases and J lost 5 bases. CDR3 amino acids: CASSPGQGSTGELFF. CDR3 DNA sequence: TGCGCCAGCAGCCCGGGACAGGGTAGTACCGGGGAGCTGTTTTTT.